Shown below are 16 T cell receptor beta chains from a single sample sequenced in a study of long-term antiretroviral therapy in people with HIV. Samples were assayed with immunoSEQ v3.0 at survey level. Produced via immunoSEQ multiplex PCR; TCRdb's table is partial and in-frame only. The table has 20,000 to 30,000 clones, about 80% seen once. Specimen: unsorted PBMCs, collected 4.4 years after starting antiretroviral therapy. Every receptor here comes from a man under 40 with HIV.

The chain uses TRBV6-6 and TRBJ2-3; maybe TRBD1 (6 bases). Looked up from germline, CDR1 is MNHNY and CDR2 is SVGAGI (reference sequence). Trimming stripped 10 bases from V and 0 bases from J, with 14 bases between. The CDR3 contains 14 residues. CDR3 protein: CATRQAFSTDTQYF. CDR3 coding DNA: TGTGCCACCAGACAGGCCTTTAGCACAGATACGCAGTATTTT.

The chain employs TRBV19 and TRBJ1-1; a weak D match, TRBD1 (5 bases). V lost 6 bases to trimming and J lost 3 bases, with 17 bases between them. The CDR3 is made up of 15 amino acids. Looked up from germline, CDR1 is LNHDA and CDR2 is SQIVND (reference sequence). CDR3 DNA sequence: TGTGCCAGTAGGGGCTTTGGGGCCGGGGACACTGAAGCTTTCTTT. Its translation is CASRGFGAGDTEAFF.

The J gene is TRBJ1-1, the V gene TRBV2; 12 bases are shared with TRBD1. After removal of 6 bases from V and 4 bases from J, the junction contained 3 bases not matched to a gene. The CDR3 runs to 14 residues. The germline V gene has CDR1 SNHLY and CDR2 FYNNEI. The CDR3 is CASRTGQGATEAFF. CDR3 bases: TGTGCCAGCAGGACGGGACAGGGGGCCACTGAAGCTTTCTTT.

This chain uses TRBV19 with TRBJ1-2, with D possibly TRBD1 on 5 matching bases. Germline V lookup: CDR1 LNHDA, CDR2 SQIVND (reference sequence). V was cut by 4 bases and J by 8 bases, with 23 bases left in between. The CDR3 runs 16 residues. The CDR3 DNA follows: TGTGCCAGTAGTACCGCAGATGTTAGGGGCCGGAGGGGCTACACCTTC. Translating it yields CASSTADVRGRRGYTF.

This clone showed up just a few times. The chain carries TRBV4-1 and TRBJ2-7; 11 bases are shared with TRBD2. The CDR3 covers 17 residues. The junction had 10 bases not matched to a gene; V was cut back by 1 base and J by 5 bases. Germline CDR1 reads MGHRA; CDR2 reads YSYEKL. The CDR3 bases are TGCGCCAGCAGCCAAGGAAGGGCTAGCGGGAGGATCAACGAGCAGTACTTC. It is translated as CASSQGRASGRINEQYF.

The rearrangement links TRBV7-2 to TRBJ2-7, with D possibly being TRBD2 (6 bases). The CDR3 sequence is 14 residues long. The germline V gene encodes CDR1 SGHTA and CDR2 FQGNSA. V was pared by 2 bases and J by 3 bases, with 11 bases between. CDR3 sequence: CASSLPAGSYEQYF. The CDR3 nucleotides are TGTGCCAGCAGCTTACCGGCGGGAAGCTACGAGCAGTACTTC.

A single count supports this clone. The chain uses TRBV18 and TRBJ1-4; D unclear. Trimming shortened V by 2 bases and J by 9 bases, and 4 bases separated the two germline ends. CDR3 size: 11 residues. Germline assignment: CDR1 KGHSH and CDR2 LQKENI. This CDR3 is CASSPGKKLFF. CDR3 coding DNA: TGTGCCAGCTCACCAGGGAAAAAACTGTTTTTT.

The chain is built from TRBV5-8 and TRBJ1-1, with 11 nucleotides matching TRBD1. The trim removed 4 bases at V and 5 bases at J, leaving 4 bases unmatched. Germline V gene sequence: CDR1 SGHTS, CDR2 YDEGEE. CDR3 length: 14 residues. CDR3 residues: CASSKDRGRTEAFF. The CDR3 DNA sequence: TGTGCCAGCAGCAAGGACAGGGGGCGGACTGAAGCTTTCTTT.

The chain uses TRBV14 and TRBJ1-1; TRBD1 is a possible D gene (6 bases). Deletions cut 4 bases from V and 8 bases from J, with 8 bases between. Per germline, CDR1 SGHDN and CDR2 FVKESK. The CDR3 covers 11 residues. The CDR3 DNA sequence: TGTGCCAGCAGCCCTGGGACAGAAGCTTTCTTT. Translated, it gives CASSPGTEAFF.

This rearrangement joins TRBV5-6 to TRBJ1-5, with TRBD1 as a possible D gene (6 bases). The germline V and J ends were trimmed by 4 bases and 6 bases, with 23 bases remaining between them. Per germline, CDR1 SGHDT and CDR2 YYEEEE. The CDR3 is 17 residues long. The CDR3 sequence: CASSPGGQGPRGQPQHF. The CDR3 DNA sequence: TGTGCCAGCAGCCCTGGAGGCCAGGGGCCTCGGGGTCAGCCCCAGCATTTT.

The J gene is TRBJ2-7, the V gene TRBV2; unclear D gene. V was cut by 3 bases and J by 4 bases, with 16 bases left in between. The CDR3 contains 15 residues. Per germline, CDR1 SNHLY and CDR2 FYNNEI. DNA for the CDR3: TGTGCCAGCAGTGATTCGGGCAGCGCAGTTTACGAGCAGTACTTC. It codes for CASSDSGSAVYEQYF.

This clone was seen only once. The V call is TRBV19, the J call TRBJ2-2; D is perhaps TRBD1 (6 bases). V lost 5 bases to trimming and J lost 2 bases, with 9 bases between them. Germline loops: CDR1 LNHDA, CDR2 SQIVND (reference sequence). This CDR3 has 14 residues. Here the CDR3 reads CASSWTVNTGELFF. The DNA of the CDR3 is TGTGCCAGTAGTTGGACAGTTAACACCGGGGAGCTGTTTTTT.

The rearrangement links TRBV5-1 to TRBJ2-2; 9 bases are shared with TRBD2. CDR3 length: 18 amino acids. The junction had 6 bases not matched to a gene; V was cut back by 0 bases and J by 0 bases. CDR1 SGHRS and CDR2 YFSETQ come from the germline V gene. This CDR3 reads CASSLALAGTANTGELFF. In nucleotides, the CDR3 is TGCGCCAGCAGCTTGGCTCTAGCGGGGACCGCGAACACCGGGGAGCTGTTTTTT. The variable domain in full, with the rest retrieved from reference TRBV5-1 and TRBJ2-2, is KAGVTQTPRYLIKTRGQQVTLSCSPISGHRSVSWYQQTPGQGLQFLFEYFSETQRNKGNFPGRFSGRQFSNSRSEMNVSTLELGDSALYLCASSLALAGTANTGELFFGEGSRLTVL.

The gene calls are TRBV5-1 and TRBJ1-1, with D unclear. The CDR3 consists of 13 residues. Trimming removed 4 bases at V and 2 bases at J, with 9 bases between. Germline values: CDR1 SGHRS, CDR2 YFSETQ. Here the CDR3 reads CASSPLGNTEAFF. The CDR3 coding sequence is TGCGCCAGCAGCCCTCTTGGCAACACTGAAGCTTTCTTT.

This chain links TRBV6-6 with TRBJ2-2; the D is unclear. Per germline, CDR1 MNHNY and CDR2 SVGAGI (reference sequence). V lost 7 bases, J lost 1 base, and 10 bases lay in between. CDR3 length equals 14 residues. CDR3 region: CASTVRGNTGELFF. For the CDR3, the DNA is TGTGCCAGCACCGTACGCGGGAACACCGGGGAGCTGTTTTTT.

The chain recombines TRBV4-3 with TRBJ2-1; 9 nucleotides agree with TRBD2. The CDR3 loop spans 18 amino acids. Per the germline V gene, CDR1 is LGHNA and CDR2 is YSLEER. Trimming cost V 0 bases and J 4 bases; bases outside gene matches: 10. The DNA for the CDR3 is TGCGCCAGCAGCCAAGACCCAGCGGGAGGAATAGGTTACAATGAGCAGTTCTTC. Its translation: CASSQDPAGGIGYNEQFF.